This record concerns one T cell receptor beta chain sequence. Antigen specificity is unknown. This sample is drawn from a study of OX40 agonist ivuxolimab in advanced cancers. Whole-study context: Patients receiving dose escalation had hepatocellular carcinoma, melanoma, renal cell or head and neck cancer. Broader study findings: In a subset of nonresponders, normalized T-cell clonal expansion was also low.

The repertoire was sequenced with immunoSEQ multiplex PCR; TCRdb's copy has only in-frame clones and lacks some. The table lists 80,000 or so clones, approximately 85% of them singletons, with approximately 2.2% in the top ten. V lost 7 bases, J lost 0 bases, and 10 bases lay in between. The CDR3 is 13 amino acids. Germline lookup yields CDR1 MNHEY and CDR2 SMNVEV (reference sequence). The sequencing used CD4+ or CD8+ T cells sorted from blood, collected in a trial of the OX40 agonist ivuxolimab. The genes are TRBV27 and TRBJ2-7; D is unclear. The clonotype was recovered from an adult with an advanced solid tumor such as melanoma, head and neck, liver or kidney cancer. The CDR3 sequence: CASMGILSYEQYF. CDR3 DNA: TGTGCCAGCATGGGGATTCTCTCCTACGAGCAGTACTTC.